In its sample, the clone carrying this T cell receptor (beta chain) was seen a few times. A second PCR, run for about 6 to 12 cycles, used a sample-barcoded 5' primer plus a J-beta primer mix. TCRdb reanalysed the 5' RACE reads using MiXCR and keeps one entry per CDR3 protein. The sample contains under 700,000 distinct CDR3 sequences, approximately 25% of which appear only once. These data belong to a study of blood T cells in healthy people across ages. V shed 3 bases and J shed 4 bases, with 10 bases lying between them. CDR3 size: 14 residues. Another study also made use of these data, one on T cells of mothers and their children.

The receptor comes from a boy younger than 18 in good health. The chain joins TRBV12-3 or TRBV12-4 to TRBJ2-4, with D possibly being TRBD1 (6 bases). The sequenced sample consisted of blood. The CDR3: CASSFRTDKNIQYF. The CDR3 DNA reads as TGTGCCAGCAGTTTCCGGACAGATAAAAACATTCAGTACTTC.